Listed here is a single T cell receptor beta chain. Followed over time, Seattle patients had been enrolled while infection was active. The ends were cut back, 3 bases at V and 5 bases at J, with 9 bases in the middle. Germline values: CDR1 DFQATT, CDR2 SNEGSKA (reference sequence). This CDR3 is 12 amino acids long. Sequencing used immunoSEQ multiplex PCR; TCRdb keeps in-frame clones, though not all of them. The table shows 250,000 to 350,000 clones, with 65% to 85% occurring only once. The sample comes from a study of blood T cell repertoires in COVID-19. What was sequenced was peripheral blood. V and J are TRBV20-1 and TRBJ2-3; D gene ambiguous. The source is a person aged 70 to 79 with COVID-19, enrolled during active disease. CDR3 in amino acids: CSASPIGDTQYF. CDR3 coding DNA: TGCAGTGCTAGTCCCATCGGAGATACGCAGTATTTT.